This T cell receptor (beta chain) was retrieved from a study of CD8+ T cells in alopecia areata (dated by TCRdb to 2016 to 2019). Broadly, across the study: The treated patients took part in an open-label pilot trial in which moderate-to-severe alopecia areata was treated with oral tofacitinib at 5 to 10 mg twice daily. Tofacitinib was given for 6 to 18 months, followed by 6 months of follow-up off drug to assess delayed response and recurrence. Disease severity in treated patients was measured with the SALT score, which quantifies the percentage of affected scalp surface area. To study T cell clonal expansion in alopecia areata, the researchers applied high-throughput TCRbeta sequencing to both the C3H/HeJ mouse model and human patients. Scalp tissue and sorted CD4+ and CD8+ peripheral blood T cells from patchy and totalis/universalis alopecia areata patients and from healthy controls were covered by human TCRbeta sequencing. Biopsies were taken from tofacitinib-treated patients at baseline and again at 4 and 24 weeks into treatment, and several of those patients also had a later scalp biopsy. Scalp clonality was compared among normal scalp (n=4), patchy alopecia areata scalp (n=8), and alopecia totalis/universalis scalp (n=8). RNA came from the PAXgene miRNA kit for fixed scalp, the miRNeasy kit for PBMCs, and the RNeasy kit for mouse skin. TCRbeta CDR3 regions were amplified by immunoSEQ multiplex PCR using 35 Vbeta forward and 13 Jbeta reverse primers. The paper's findings and limits, for the study overall: Because the treated cohort was small and had only one nonresponder, larger studies are needed to examine links between baseline CD8+ expansion and response. During tofacitinib treatment, many expanded lesional clones remained in scalp and blood, and this persistence may partly explain relapse after treatment is stopped. Unlike mouse skin, where gammadelta T cells dominate, normal human skin contains resident alphabeta T cells that get sequenced too, which complicates analysis of the scalp TCR repertoire. Shared TCR sequences between patients were less evident than in mice, which may be partly attributable to HLA diversity in the patient population. Tofacitinib significantly decreased scalp clonality and the number of expanded CD8+ clones among the top 100 scalp clones. Compared with normal scalp, lesional scalp, particularly in alopecia totalis/universalis, had higher clonality and more expanded CD8+ clones, which suggests antigenic drive.

A remark on this clone: Its antigen specificity is not known. No much larger clonotype is one base removed from it; base qualities were not supplied.

What this sample's treatment or condition label stands for: oral pan-JAK inhibitor, 5-10 mg twice daily. Lesional scalp punch biopsies and peripheral blood were obtained from alopecia areata patients. PBMCs were isolated by density centrifugation and stained for CD3, CD4 and CD8, after which CD4+ and CD8+ T cells were sorted on a FACSAria. The receptor library was made with the immunoSEQ multiplex PCR assay. For TCR sequencing, RNA was extracted from every sample and reverse transcribed into cDNA to serve as template. First-strand cDNA was synthesized using SuperScript III with a 2:1 mix of oligo-dT and random hexamers. A synthetic immune receptor repertoire was used to gauge amplification bias, and whatever bias remained was removed computationally. Turning to the authors' computational methods: Raw reads were preprocessed to remove errors, and CDR3 was defined by IMGT conventions from the conserved cysteine to phenylalanine. Clonality was computed as 1 minus the Shannon entropy, with the entropy normalized by log2 of the number of productive unique TCRs. CD4 or CD8 identity of scalp clones was inferred by cross-referencing scalp TCRbeta sequences with sorted blood CD4 and CD8 repertoires. TCRdb re-hosts the immuneACCESS table, in-frame sequences only. Its copies lack some clones; in the studies checked, an unresolved V gene accounts for under half of them, and the cause for the rest is not known. From that table come the V and J calls and clone size; the DNA was used to work out D and trimming. This sample is represented by 200,000 or so clones; roughly 40% of them were singletons. The ten top clones hold approximately 2.9% of the sample.

The CDR3, cysteine through phenylalanine, is 13 amino acids long. Just CDR3 DNA is preserved here, 39 bases in frame from base 1. V lost 3 bases and J lost 7 bases, and the count of bases not matched to a germline gene is 4. CDR1 and CDR2 are read off the germline V gene (reference sequence) as GTSNPN and SVGIG. Recombination linked TRBV30 to TRBJ2-5; 11 bases in between match TRBD1. The receptor comes from a human donor with alopecia areata. The specimen comprised CD4+ T cells sorted from blood, sampled at roughly week 36, from a patient treated with tofacitinib. The bases are TGTGCCTGGAGGGGACAGGGGGTTGTGACCCAGTACTTC. This codes for CAWRGQGVVTQYF.